A single sample is the source of the 9 T cell receptor beta chains below, sequenced in a study of T cell responses to AZD1222 COVID-19 vaccine. Method: immunoSEQ multiplex PCR; TCRdb's copy keeps in-frame clones and lacks some. The sample shows 190,000 or so clones, 88% of them seen only once. The starting material was peripheral blood, obtained 28 days after the second AZD1222 dose. The receptors here all came from an adult who received the AZD1222 COVID-19 vaccine.

This clone was found a few times. Other DNA sequences from this sample encode an identical CDR3 as well. The rearrangement links TRBV18 to TRBJ2-3, with D uncertain. V lost 2 bases and J lost 4, with 1 base in between. The CDR3 length is 11 residues. Germline V lookup: CDR1 KGHSH, CDR2 LQKENI. The CDR3 nucleotides are TGTGCCAGCTCACCATCAGATACGCAGTATTTT. Translation: CASSPSDTQYF.

The chain is built from TRBV28 and TRBJ1-5, with D maybe TRBD1 (6 bases). Germline V lookup: CDR1 MDHEN, CDR2 SYDVKM. This CDR3 comprises 16 residues. V lost 6 bases, J lost 6 bases, and 21 bases lay in between. The chain's CDR3 is CASSLPTGAYGQPQHF. In DNA, the CDR3 is TGTGCCAGCAGCCTCCCGACAGGTGCCTACGGTCAGCCCCAGCATTTT.

The chain recombines TRBV14 with TRBJ2-7; weak D call: TRBD2 (5 bases). Germline-derived CDR1 and CDR2 are SGHDN and FVKESK. CDR3 length: 14 amino acids. V shed 1 base and J shed 2 bases, with 9 bases lying between them. In nucleotides, the CDR3 is TGTGCCAGCAGCCAAGGTCCGGGAACCTACGAGCAGTACTTC. It is translated as CASSQGPGTYEQYF.

CDR3 coding DNA: TGTGCCAGCAGTGAGGGCCACACCGGGGAGCTGTTTTTT. This codes for CASSEGHTGELFF. V and J are TRBV6-1 and TRBJ2-2; D remains unclear. Germline CDR1 reads MNHNS; CDR2 reads SASEGT. V lost 3 bases, J lost 3 bases, and 5 bases lay in between. The CDR3 runs 13 residues.

This chain joins TRBV29-1 and TRBJ2-3, with D uncertain. The CDR3 covers 13 residues. Trimming took off 3 bases at V and 3 bases at J, with 10 bases between the two ends. The V gene's germline CDR1 is SQVTM and CDR2 ANQGSEA. The CDR3 bases are TGCAGCGTTGAGGCACTACTGACAGATACGCAGTATTTT. Translated: CSVEALLTDTQYF.

The chain couples TRBV9 to TRBJ2-3; 10 bases agree with TRBD2. V shed 0 bases, J shed 3 bases, and the junction held 10 bases outside the gene matches. Germline V gene data show CDR1 as SGDLS and CDR2 as YYNGEE. This CDR3 has 18 amino acids. The DNA for the CDR3 is TGTGCCAGCAGCGTAGGAGCGGGAGGGACGACAATGACAGATACGCAGTATTTT. It codes for CASSVGAGGTTMTDTQYF.

The chain has TRBV5-1 and TRBJ2-7, with 7 bases aligning to TRBD2. The germline V gene encodes CDR1 SGHRS and CDR2 YFSETQ. This CDR3 spans 15 amino acids. Losses at the gene ends were 1 base for V and 0 bases for J; bases not matched to a gene: 4. The chain's CDR3 is CASSLRAGDSYEQYF. The CDR3 region has the DNA TGCGCCAGCAGCTTGCGGGCGGGAGACTCCTACGAGCAGTACTTC.

The rearrangement uses TRBV9 and TRBJ2-1; 7 nucleotides align to TRBD2. The V gene's germline CDR1 is SGDLS and CDR2 YYNGEE. J gave up 4 bases and V 0 bases, and 1 base lay outside the gene matches. There are 14 residues in the CDR3. As DNA, the CDR3 is TGTGCCAGCAGCGTAGCTAGCGGTTACAATGAGCAGTTCTTC. Its translation: CASSVASGYNEQFF.

The rearrangement joins TRBV2 to TRBJ2-1; TRBD2 aligns across 13 bases. V lost 1 base and J lost 1; bases outside the gene matches: 4. The CDR3 consists of 18 residues. Germline values: CDR1 SNHLY, CDR2 FYNNEI. The CDR3 nucleotides read TGTGCCAGCAGTGAAGGGGGACTAGCGGGAAAATCCTACAATGAGCAGTTCTTC. This codes for CASSEGGLAGKSYNEQFF.